The 6 T cell receptor beta chains listed next were all sequenced from one sample in a study of spatial heterogeneity in lung cancer. TCRdb recomputed calls from the 5' RACE reads with MiXCR, one row per CDR3 protein. In the table there are about 6,800 distinct CDR3 sequences, around 15% of which are singletons. General study findings and limits: Intratumoral expanded alpha and beta TCR counts were found to track tumor mutation counts.

Which antigens these TCRs recognize remains unknown. Time point: sample taken at primary tumor resection. The sample in question was lung tumor tissue, obtained at surgery. The receptors shown here come from a female donor with early-stage non-small cell lung cancer.

This clonotype rates as medium-sized. This beta chain is an off-target read within a library intended for alpha chains, so its frequency means little. This chain links TRBV9 with TRBJ1-3; D gene ambiguous. The CDR3 sequence is 14 residues long. Trimming removed 2 bases at V and 0 bases at J, with 6 bases between. Germline lookup yields CDR1 SGDLS and CDR2 YYNGEE. The CDR3, as DNA: TGTGCCAGCAGCGTCCAGGCCTCTGGAAACACCATATATTTT. Protein sequence: CASSVQASGNTIYF.

This clonotype has ten or more counts. This beta chain turned up in a library designed for alpha chains; as an off-target read, its abundance says little. The chain recombines TRBV7-9 with TRBJ2-7; 9 bases match TRBD1. The CDR3 is made up of 16 amino acids. From germline, CDR1 is SEHNR and CDR2 FQNEAQ (reference sequence). After removal of 4 bases from V and 1 base from J, the junction contained 8 bases not matched to a gene. The CDR3 region is CASSYPPGTGSYEQYF. CDR3 bases: TGTGCCAGCAGCTACCCTCCCGGGACAGGGTCCTACGAGCAGTACTTC.

This clonotype showed up many times. Since the library was made to target alpha chains, this beta chain is a stray read and its abundance is not meaningful. The chain is built from TRBV5-1 and TRBJ1-1; 7 bases line up with TRBD1. Germline CDR1 is SGHRS and CDR2 is YFSETQ. This CDR3 has 14 amino acids. The V gene end was trimmed by 2 bases and the J gene end by 8 bases; junction bases not matched to a gene: 9. The chain's CDR3 is CASSFGTVPTEAFF. CDR3 nucleotides: TGCGCCAGCAGCTTCGGGACAGTACCTACCGAAGCTTTCTTT.

This clonotype is termed medium-sized. This beta chain is a stray sequence in a library constructed for alpha chains; its clone size is not meaningful. The chain employs TRBV7-9 and TRBJ1-2; tentatively, D is TRBD1 (6 bases). Germline-derived CDR1 and CDR2 are SEHNR and FQNEAQ (reference sequence). The germline V and J ends were trimmed by 5 bases and 2 bases, with 12 bases remaining between them. The CDR3 covers 14 residues. The CDR3 protein is CASSLGQSNYGYTF. The CDR3 nucleotides read TGTGCCAGCAGCCTAGGACAGTCAAACTATGGCTACACCTTC.

This clonotype appeared once. This beta chain is a stray sequence in a library constructed for alpha chains; its clone size is not meaningful. The chain uses TRBV4-1 and TRBJ2-3, with unresolved D. The CDR3 has 15 amino acids. Trimming left V 0 bases short and J 5 bases short, with 12 bases between. Per germline, CDR1 MGHRA and CDR2 YSYEKL. The chain's CDR3 is CASSQEGPLKDTQYF. The CDR3 coding sequence is TGCGCCAGCAGCCAAGAAGGGCCTTTAAAAGATACGCAGTATTTT.

This clonotype occurred many times. This beta chain is off target for a library built for alpha chains, so its abundance means little. This chain links TRBV6-6 with TRBJ1-6; no reliable D call. The germline gives CDR1 MNHNY, CDR2 SVGAGI (reference sequence). This CDR3 comprises 12 residues. V shed 2 bases and J shed 6 bases, with 2 bases lying between them. The DNA for the CDR3 is TGTGCCAGCAGTTACACTAATTCACCCCTCCACTTT. Its translation is CASSYTNSPLHF.